This T cell receptor beta chain stems from a study of T-cell memory formation after mild COVID-19. Study results and limitations: Later expanders leaned CD4+, whereas day 15 to 85 contracting clones were balanced CD4/CD8.

For this clonotype: Its antigen is unidentified.

V lost 3 bases to trimming and J lost 8 bases, with 13 bases between them. CDR3 length: 13 residues. Germline CDR1 is KGHSH and CDR2 is LQKENI. Barcoded TCR alpha and TCR beta cDNA libraries with UMIs came from 5'RACE using constant-segment primers. TCRdb recomputed calls from the 5' RACE reads with MiXCR, one row per CDR3 protein. The table shows around 200,000 distinct CDR3 sequences, with over 9.5% occurring only once. The sequence derives from a man aged 18 to 30 who had mild COVID-19 (a few samples of this study predate the infection). Cell type and time point are not known. Sample: PBMCs or a T cell subset sorted from them (not recorded which). The rearrangement joins TRBV18 to TRBJ1-2; D unresolved. In DNA, the CDR3 is TGTGCCAGCTCACCTGACCGAGCGAGGGGCTACACCTTC. This encodes CASSPDRARGYTF.